A single sample gave rise to the 27 T cell receptor beta chains below, sequenced in a study of blood T cell repertoires in COVID-19. The protocol was immunoSEQ multiplex PCR, while the TCRdb copy is restricted to in-frame clones and leaves out a portion. The sample records roughly 150,000 clones, roughly 90% being singletons. Sample: peripheral blood. The receptors shown here come from a man in his late teens or twenties with acute or convalescent COVID-19.

In this sample, this clone turned up once. J is TRBJ2-7 and V is TRBV7-2; 10 nucleotides match TRBD1. Germline V lookup: CDR1 SGHTA, CDR2 FQGNSA. The CDR3 has 14 amino acids. The J segment lost 6 bases and the V segment lost 1 base, leaving 3 bases of the junction unmatched. The CDR3 DNA reads as TGTGCCAGCAGCTTAGTGACAGGGGGCGCCGAGCAGTACTTC. This translates into CASSLVTGGAEQYF.

The chain is built from TRBV3-1 (or the pseudogene TRBV3-2) and TRBJ2-7; D is ambiguous. CDR1 is LGHDT and CDR2 is YNNKEL in the germline V gene (reference sequence). The CDR3 is 14 amino acids. Trimming left V 0 bases short and J 2 bases short, with 8 bases between. CDR3 in amino acids: CASSQDGGAYEQYF. For the CDR3, the DNA is TGTGCCAGCAGCCAAGATGGCGGAGCCTACGAGCAGTACTTC.

CDR3 amino acids: CASSHPTENTEAFF. The CDR3 DNA sequence: TGTGCCAGCAGCCACCCGACAGAGAACACTGAAGCTTTCTTT. V and J are TRBV7-8 and TRBJ1-1, with D possibly matching TRBD1 (5 bases). CDR1 is SGHVS and CDR2 is FQNEAQ in the germline V gene. The germline V and J ends were trimmed by 5 bases and 1 base, with 11 bases remaining between them. This CDR3 contains 14 residues.

This sequence joins TRBV5-5 and TRBJ2-5; D is undetermined. CDR1 and CDR2 from the germline V gene are SGHKS and YYEKEE (reference sequence). The CDR3 length is 13 residues. V lost 2 bases, J lost 3 bases, and 8 bases lay in between. This CDR3 reads CASSFASEETQYF. The CDR3 DNA follows: TGTGCCAGCAGCTTTGCCAGCGAAGAGACCCAGTACTTC.

This chain connects TRBV15 to TRBJ2-7; D is ambiguous. The length of the CDR3 is 14 residues. The V gene lost 8 bases and the J gene lost 1 base, with 15 bases spanning the gap. The germline V gene encodes CDR1 LNHNV and CDR2 YYDKDF (reference sequence). DNA for the CDR3: TGTGCCACCCGTCCCGAGGCCAGTTCCTACGAGCAGTACTTC. Its protein product is CATRPEASSYEQYF.

The V call is TRBV6-5, the J call TRBJ1-5; 7 nucleotides align to TRBD1. J gave up 0 bases and V 6 bases, and 5 bases lay outside the gene matches. Germline loops: CDR1 MNHEY, CDR2 SVGAGI. This CDR3 contains 15 residues. The CDR3 loop is CASRSTGLSNQPQHF. CDR3 sequence (DNA): TGTGCCAGCAGGTCGACAGGGCTTAGCAATCAGCCCCAGCATTTT.

Only a few counts were recorded for this clone. The chain carries TRBV19 and TRBJ2-1, with TRBD1 matching over 10 bases. Germline loops: CDR1 LNHDA, CDR2 SQIVND (reference sequence). The CDR3 loop spans 15 amino acids. With 6 bases clipped from V and 7 bases from J, the junction kept 9 bases outside the gene matches. CDR3 protein: CASSRDRGLVNEQFF. The CDR3 coding sequence is TGTGCCAGTAGCCGGGACAGGGGTTTGGTGAATGAGCAGTTCTTC.

The V call is TRBV19, the J call TRBJ2-1; D may be TRBD1 (5 bases). V gave up 1 base and J gave up 13 bases, with 23 bases separating them. The CDR3 covers 16 residues. Germline V gene lookup returns CDR1 LNHDA and CDR2 SQIVND (reference sequence). The CDR3 bases are TGTGCCAGTAGTATAGCCTTAGGTGTGCCCGGGCAGGGACAGTTCTTC. The encoded protein is CASSIALGVPGQGQFF.

V is TRBV6-5 and J is TRBJ2-7; 8 bases fit TRBD1. The CDR3 is made up of 14 amino acids. Germline V gene data show CDR1 as MNHEY and CDR2 as SVGAGI. After removal of 6 bases from V and 4 bases from J, the junction contained 8 bases not matched to a gene. The chain's CDR3 is CASSGTGGGYEQYF. The CDR3 DNA follows: TGTGCCAGCAGCGGGACAGGAGGAGGTTACGAGCAGTACTTC.

The chain links TRBV5-1 to TRBJ1-1; 7 bases agree with TRBD1. Germline lookup yields CDR1 SGHRS and CDR2 YFSETQ. This CDR3 region has 16 residues. J gave up 3 bases and V 4 bases, and 12 bases lay outside the gene matches. This CDR3 reads CASSRELGGTDTEAFF. CDR3 DNA: TGCGCCAGCAGCCGTGAGTTAGGGGGCACGGACACTGAAGCTTTCTTT. The full variable domain, its missing parts supplied by reference TRBV5-1 and TRBJ1-1, is KAGVTQTPRYLIKTRGQQVTLSCSPISGHRSVSWYQQTPGQGLQFLFEYFSETQRNKGNFPGRFSGRQFSNSRSEMNVSTLELGDSALYLCASSRELGGTDTEAFFGQGTRLTVV.

This chain uses TRBV25-1 with TRBJ1-3, with D uncertain. The V gene's germline CDR1 is MGHDK and CDR2 SYGVNS. CDR3 length: 14 residues. Trimming pared 3 bases from V and 4 bases from J, leaving 10 bases between. This CDR3 reads CASSETRRGNTIYF. The CDR3 DNA follows: TGTGCCAGCAGTGAGACTCGTCGGGGAAACACCATATATTTT.

The chain is built from TRBV5-1 and TRBJ1-2, with TRBD1 matching over 8 bases. The V segment lost 1 base and the J segment 3 bases; nucleotides outside the gene matches: 5. Germline V gene data show CDR1 as SGHRS and CDR2 as YFSETQ. This CDR3 region has 15 residues. The CDR3 sequence is CASSLQGAVDYGYTF. CDR3 DNA sequence: TGCGCCAGCAGCTTGCAGGGGGCGGTAGACTATGGCTACACCTTC.

V usage is TRBV6-1 and J usage is TRBJ1-2; D gene ambiguous. V dropped 2 bases and J dropped 2 bases, with 12 bases sitting between them. Germline V CDR1 and CDR2: MNHNS, SASEGT. This CDR3 is built from 15 residues. The CDR3 DNA reads TGTGCCAGCAGTGAATTCGGCGGTCTCAACTATGGCTACACCTTC. Protein product: CASSEFGGLNYGYTF.

This chain uses TRBV27 with TRBJ2-7; 10 bases are a match to TRBD2. This CDR3 comprises 18 residues. Germline values: CDR1 MNHEY, CDR2 SMNVEV (reference sequence). V was pared by 2 bases and J by 0 bases, with 10 bases of the junction left unmatched. The CDR3: CASSLQSSGRAFSYEQYF. The CDR3, as DNA: TGTGCCAGCAGTTTACAATCTAGCGGGAGAGCTTTCTCCTACGAGCAGTACTTC.

This chain links TRBV6-5 with TRBJ2-7; tentative D call: TRBD2 (5 bases). The CDR3 runs to 16 residues. Germline V gives CDR1 MNHEY, CDR2 SVGAGI. V lost 4 bases and J 3 bases, leaving 19 bases between the germline ends. The CDR3 is CASSSSWTQSRYEQYF. CDR3 in DNA: TGTGCCAGCAGTTCCTCCTGGACTCAGAGTCGCTACGAGCAGTACTTC.

This clone has just a few counts. The gene calls are TRBV30 and TRBJ1-2; 10 nucleotides line up with TRBD1. The CDR3 spans 15 residues. CDR1 is GTSNPN and CDR2 is SVGIG in the germline V gene (reference sequence). V shed 7 bases, J shed 5 bases, and the junction held 13 bases outside the gene matches. CDR3 loop: CAFWSRDRGDYGYTF. Here the CDR3 DNA reads TGTGCCTTTTGGAGCCGGGACAGGGGAGATTATGGCTACACCTTC.

J is TRBJ1-2 and V is TRBV6-1, with 8 bases fitting TRBD1. Trimming removed 4 bases from V and 0 bases from J; junction bases left unmatched: 16. There are 19 residues in the CDR3. Germline V gives CDR1 MNHNS, CDR2 SASEGT. This CDR3 reads CASSARGGTGSYSNYGYTF. Here the CDR3 DNA reads TGTGCCAGCAGTGCACGGGGTGGGACAGGATCCTATTCTAACTATGGCTACACCTTC.

Points on this clone: Other DNA variants within this sample encode the same CDR3. This chain joins TRBV12-3 or TRBV12-4 and TRBJ1-1; unclear D gene. V was trimmed by 3 bases and J by 1 base, leaving 6 bases between them. This CDR3 is 13 amino acids long. The CDR3 bases are TGTGCCAGCAGTTTGGGCAGGAACACTGAAGCTTTCTTT. This gives the protein CASSLGRNTEAFF.

The chain links TRBV7-6 to TRBJ2-1; a possible D gene is TRBD1 (5 bases). The CDR3 has 18 residues. Germline-derived CDR1 and CDR2 are SGHVS and FNYEAQ. Trimming removed 0 bases from V and 0 bases from J, with 15 bases in between. The CDR3 is CASSLAGVGGSSYNEQFF. The CDR3 nucleotides read TGTGCCAGCAGCTTAGCAGGGGTAGGCGGAAGCTCCTACAATGAGCAGTTCTTC.

V gene TRBV27 combines with J gene TRBJ2-1; 8 nucleotides align to TRBD1. The CDR3 is 14 amino acids. Per germline, CDR1 MNHEY and CDR2 SMNVEV (reference sequence). J lost 5 bases, V lost 6 bases, and 6 bases had no gene match. Here the CDR3 reads CASSLDRADNEQFF. CDR3 DNA: TGTGCCAGCAGCTTGGACAGGGCCGACAATGAGCAGTTCTTC.

The rearrangement joins TRBV5-1 to TRBJ2-5; TRBD1 might be the D (6 bases). This CDR3 has 16 residues. V gave up 5 bases and J gave up 3 bases, with 20 bases separating them. Germline V gene data show CDR1 as SGHRS and CDR2 as YFSETQ. Here the CDR3 reads CASSPLTGMIEETQYF. The CDR3 region has the DNA TGCGCCAGCAGTCCCCTGACAGGAATGATAGAAGAGACCCAGTACTTC.

This chain links TRBV29-1 with TRBJ1-1, with D perhaps matching TRBD1 (5 bases). There are 14 residues in the CDR3. The V gene's germline CDR1 is SQVTM and CDR2 ANQGSEA. Trimming shortened V by 6 bases and J by 3 bases, and 17 bases separated the two germline ends. The CDR3 DNA sequence: TGCAGCGTAGACAGCCAGGGAAGGGACACTGAAGCTTTCTTT. Its translation is CSVDSQGRDTEAFF.

This sequence joins TRBV6-5 and TRBJ1-2; 9 bases map to TRBD1. Unmatched junction bases numbered 7, after V lost 6 bases and J lost 8 bases. Germline-derived CDR1 and CDR2 are MNHEY and SVGAGI. This CDR3 comprises 13 residues. CDR3 coding DNA: TGTGCCAGCAGCGCCCGGGACAGGGCCGGCTACACCTTC. Protein product: CASSARDRAGYTF.

This chain joins TRBV6-1 and TRBJ2-5; TRBD2 aligns across 8 bases. J was trimmed by 4 bases and V by 0 bases; bases with no gene match: 4. This CDR3 is 15 amino acids long. Germline V gene lookup returns CDR1 MNHNS and CDR2 SASEGT. Here the CDR3 reads CASSEASGLAETQYF. CDR3 DNA sequence: TGTGCCAGCAGTGAAGCGTCAGGACTAGCAGAGACCCAGTACTTC.

The chain couples TRBV24-1 to TRBJ2-1, with 12 nucleotides matching TRBD2. The CDR3 contains 16 residues. In germline, CDR1 is KGHDR, CDR2 SFDVKD. Trimming took 3 bases from V and 10 from J; bases not matched to a gene: 9. This CDR3 reads CATSDPLAGGPREQFF. The DNA for the CDR3 is TGTGCCACCAGTGATCCCCTAGCGGGAGGGCCTAGGGAGCAGTTCTTC.

This clone has more than one count but fewer than ten. This chain joins TRBV3-1 (or the pseudogene TRBV3-2) and TRBJ2-1, with 11 bases lining up with TRBD2. The CDR3 is made up of 22 amino acids. Germline lookup yields CDR1 LGHDT and CDR2 YNNKEL (reference sequence). The V and J ends lost 0 bases and 7 bases, in that order; junction bases with no gene match: 23. The CDR3 nucleotides read TGTGCCAGCAGCCAAGACTTATCCGGGACTAGCGGAGACCCCGCTACTTGGAATGAGCAGTTCTTC. Protein sequence: CASSQDLSGTSGDPATWNEQFF.

The V call is TRBV14, the J call TRBJ2-1; D is perhaps TRBD1 (5 bases). Germline V lookup: CDR1 SGHDN, CDR2 FVKESK. The length of the CDR3 is 16 residues. V was shortened by 0 bases and J by 6 bases, with 15 bases between the two germline ends. CDR3 sequence reads: CASSQDLQPRGNEQFF. The CDR3 DNA is TGTGCCAGCAGCCAAGATCTACAGCCTAGGGGCAATGAGCAGTTCTTC.